A single sample gave rise to the 27 T cell receptor beta chains below, sequenced in a study of blood T cell repertoires in COVID-19. Profiling relied on immunoSEQ multiplex PCR, and the TCRdb table lists in-frame clones only, not all of them. The table lists 70,000 to 90,000 clones, roughly 82% of them singletons. The material sequenced was peripheral blood. These receptors were collected from a human donor in a cohort sampled during active COVID-19.

This clone was seen a handful of times. This chain links TRBV5-4 with TRBJ2-1; 14 bases agree with TRBD2. The V gene end was trimmed by 4 bases and the J gene end by 9 bases; junction bases not matched to a gene: 9. CDR3 size: 16 residues. Per germline, CDR1 SGHNT and CDR2 YYREEE (reference sequence). The CDR3 loop reads CASSRPGLAGESEQFF. CDR3 bases: TGTGCCAGCAGCAGGCCGGGACTAGCGGGAGAGAGTGAGCAGTTCTTC.

The rearrangement joins TRBV6-2 or TRBV6-3 to TRBJ2-1; 11 bases are shared with TRBD2. CDR3 length: 17 residues. Germline CDR1 reads MNHEY; CDR2 reads SVGEGT. V shed 2 bases and J 8 bases; nucleotides not matched to a gene: 11. The CDR3 here is CASSYPPTSGRGDEQFF. CDR3 nucleotide sequence: TGTGCCAGCAGTTACCCCCCCACTAGCGGGAGAGGGGATGAGCAGTTCTTC.

This chain links TRBV24-1 with TRBJ1-1, with 8 bases lining up with TRBD1. This CDR3 has 14 residues. In germline, CDR1 is KGHDR, CDR2 SFDVKD. J gave up 1 base and V 6 bases, and 3 bases lay outside the gene matches. CDR3 DNA sequence: TGTGCCACCAGTTCAGGGGGCCCGAACACTGAAGCTTTCTTT. Encoded protein: CATSSGGPNTEAFF.

The chain has TRBV28 and TRBJ2-5; possible D gene TRBD2, 5 bases. The CDR3 sequence is 14 residues long. The germline V and J ends were trimmed by 1 base and 1 base, with 7 bases remaining between them. CDR1 and CDR2 from the germline V gene are MDHEN and SYDVKM. CDR3 sequence: CASSLSGLQETQYF. In DNA, the CDR3 is TGTGCCAGCAGTTTATCTGGACTCCAAGAGACCCAGTACTTC.

CDR3 in DNA: TGTGCCAGCAGCACCCAGGGTAGCGGGCAGACCCAGTACTTC. Encoded protein: CASSTQGSGQTQYF. The rearrangement links TRBV3-1 (or the pseudogene TRBV3-2) to TRBJ2-5, with TRBD2 matching over 7 bases. Germline CDR1 and CDR2: LGHDT and YNNKEL (reference sequence). The CDR3 runs 14 residues. Unmatched junction bases numbered 9, after V lost 5 bases and J lost 6 bases.

The genes are TRBV11-2 and TRBJ1-1, with D possibly being TRBD1 (5 bases). CDR3 length: 15 amino acids. V shed 5 bases and J shed 3 bases, with 16 bases lying between them. The germline gives CDR1 SGHAT, CDR2 FQNNGV. The CDR3 DNA reads as TGTGCCAGCAGCCCTCGGGGGAGGACGGACACTGAAGCTTTCTTT. Encoded protein: CASSPRGRTDTEAFF.

The V gene is TRBV10-3, the J gene TRBJ2-7, with 9 bases aligning to TRBD1. J was trimmed by 2 bases and V by 6 bases; bases with no gene match: 8. Germline CDR1 ENHRY, CDR2 SYGVKD. The CDR3 extends over 15 amino acids. CDR3 nucleotide sequence: TGTGCCATCAGAGAATCCGGGACAGGGACCTACGAGCAGTACTTC. Translated: CAIRESGTGTYEQYF.

The rearrangement uses TRBV5-1 and TRBJ2-1, with 9 bases lining up with TRBD2. The CDR3 has 15 residues. J was trimmed by 12 bases and V by 0 bases; bases with no gene match: 10. From germline, CDR1 is SGHRS and CDR2 YFSETQ. Here the CDR3 DNA reads TGCGCCAGCAGCTTGGGGGTTAGCGGGGGCCTCGGGCAGTTCTTC. It is translated as CASSLGVSGGLGQFF.

V and J are TRBV12-5 and TRBJ2-7; weak D call: TRBD1 (5 bases). Germline CDR1 is LGHNT and CDR2 is FRNRAP. Between the trimmed V and J ends, which lost 1 base and 4 bases, there was a span of 8 bases. The CDR3 loop spans 13 amino acids. This chain's CDR3 is CASGLGQSYEQYF. CDR3 DNA: TGTGCTAGTGGTTTGGGACAGTCTTACGAGCAGTACTTC.

This clone was picked up a small number of times. The chain has TRBV6-1 and TRBJ1-2, with 7 nucleotides matching TRBD1. Germline V lookup: CDR1 MNHNS, CDR2 SASEGT. The CDR3 has 14 amino acids. V was clipped by 2 bases and J by 8 bases; unmatched bases: 8. This CDR3 is CASSERGPVLGYTF. CDR3 coding DNA: TGTGCCAGCAGTGAAAGGGGGCCTGTATTGGGCTACACCTTC.

The J gene is TRBJ2-5, the V gene TRBV10-3, with D possibly matching TRBD1 (6 bases). This CDR3 comprises 15 residues. Per the germline V gene, CDR1 is ENHRY and CDR2 is SYGVKD. V was cut by 2 bases and J by 4 bases, with 14 bases left in between. The CDR3: CAISEPSGGGETQYF. The CDR3 DNA is TGTGCCATCAGTGAGCCCAGTGGGGGCGGAGAGACCCAGTACTTC.

This rearrangement joins TRBV18 to TRBJ2-1; a weak D match, TRBD1 (6 bases). The V end lost 0 bases, the J end lost 7 bases, and 16 bases lay between the germline ends. CDR1 KGHSH and CDR2 LQKENI come from the germline V gene. The CDR3 sequence is 16 residues long. CDR3 residues: CASSPPGARGENEQFF. For the CDR3, the DNA is TGTGCCAGCTCACCACCGGGGGCCCGAGGGGAGAATGAGCAGTTCTTC.

The genes are TRBV27 and TRBJ1-4; TRBD1 matches 7 bases. J gave up 2 bases and V 4 bases, and 7 bases lay outside the gene matches. This CDR3 contains 16 residues. The V gene's germline CDR1 is MNHEY and CDR2 SMNVEV (reference sequence). This CDR3 is CASSSRDRDTNEKLFF. The DNA for the CDR3 is TGTGCCAGCAGTTCCCGGGACAGAGATACTAATGAAAAACTGTTTTTT.

J is TRBJ2-2 and V is TRBV19; 8 bases align to TRBD1. Germline-derived CDR1 and CDR2 are LNHDA and SQIVND (reference sequence). This CDR3 is built from 16 residues. Trimming took 3 bases from V and 4 from J; bases not matched to a gene: 7. CDR3 in DNA: TGTGCCAGTAGTATTGGGACAGGAACCGGCACCGGGGAGCTGTTTTTT. It encodes CASSIGTGTGTGELFF.

The genes are TRBV28 and TRBJ2-7; 8 nucleotides match TRBD2. CDR3 size: 15 residues. CDR1 and CDR2 (germline): MDHEN, SYDVKM. V was pared by 8 bases and J by 5 bases, with 14 bases of the junction left unmatched. The CDR3 DNA reads as TGTGCCAGCTCTATTTTTACCGGGACTAGGAACGAGCAGTACTTC. It encodes CASSIFTGTRNEQYF.

The chain uses TRBV9 and TRBJ2-7; D is unclear. Per the germline V gene, CDR1 is SGDLS and CDR2 is YYNGEE. V lost 0 bases, J lost 4 bases, and 11 bases lay in between. This CDR3 is built from 14 residues. CDR3 nucleotides: TGTGCCAGCAGCGTAGGACCGCCGGAGTACGAGCAGTACTTC. Its translation is CASSVGPPEYEQYF.

In its sample, this clone was seen a few times. This chain uses TRBV6-5 with TRBJ1-3; D unresolved. V dropped 7 bases and J dropped 4 bases, with 11 bases sitting between them. Looked up from germline, CDR1 is MNHEY and CDR2 is SVGAGI. The CDR3 totals 13 residues. CDR3 DNA: TGTGCCAGCACCCCACCCGGGGGAAACACCATATATTTT. The encoded protein is CASTPPGGNTIYF.

The chain employs TRBV5-6 and TRBJ1-2; 8 bases are shared with TRBD1. The CDR3 extends over 15 amino acids. The J segment lost 8 bases and the V segment lost 2 bases, leaving 11 bases of the junction unmatched. Germline loops: CDR1 SGHDT, CDR2 YYEEEE. CDR3 amino acids: CASSFQGAAPAGYTF. The CDR3 bases are TGTGCCAGCAGCTTCCAGGGGGCGGCCCCGGCCGGCTACACCTTC. Complete variable domain (other parts from reference TRBV5-6 and TRBJ1-2): DAGVTQSPTHLIKTRGQQVTLRCSPKSGHDTVSWYQQALGQGPQFIFQYYEEEERQRGNFPDRFSGHQFPNYSSELNVNALLLGDSALYLCASSFQGAAPAGYTFGSGTRLTVV.

V is TRBV7-9 and J is TRBJ1-2; TRBD1 aligns across 7 bases. The V gene's germline CDR1 is SEHNR and CDR2 FQNEAQ (reference sequence). This CDR3 region has 12 residues. Losses at the gene ends were 5 bases for V and 6 bases for J; bases not matched to a gene: 3. The CDR3 nucleotides read TGTGCCAGCAGCCCTCAGGGGGATGGCTACACCTTC. As protein: CASSPQGDGYTF.

The CDR3 spells CASSFGQGVGYTF. The DNA of the CDR3 is TGTGCCAGCAGCTTCGGACAGGGCGTGGGCTACACCTTC. This chain links TRBV5-6 with TRBJ1-2; 8 positions agree with TRBD1. From germline, CDR1 is SGHDT and CDR2 YYEEEE. There are 13 residues in the CDR3. The ends lost 2 bases at V and 8 bases at J; junction bases unmatched: 5.

The chain recombines TRBV27 with TRBJ2-7; TRBD2 agrees at 14 bases. This CDR3 has 19 residues. V was clipped by 5 bases and J by 1 base; unmatched bases: 13. Germline V CDR1 and CDR2: MNHEY, SMNVEV (reference sequence). CDR3 DNA sequence: TGTGCCAGCAGTCCAGGGACTAGCGGGAGAGGGGTCGGGTCCTACGAGCAGTACTTC. This translates into CASSPGTSGRGVGSYEQYF.

This clone was picked up one time. The chain is built from TRBV6-1 and TRBJ2-1; tentatively, D is TRBD2 (5 bases). Germline V gives CDR1 MNHNS, CDR2 SASEGT. CDR3 length: 16 amino acids. V dropped 1 base and J dropped 0 bases, with 10 bases sitting between them. CDR3 bases: TGTGCCAGCAGTGAAGGACGCGGGCACTCCTACAATGAGCAGTTCTTC. It codes for CASSEGRGHSYNEQFF.

The chain employs TRBV7-2 and TRBJ1-2, with a tentative D call TRBD1 (5 bases). There are 17 residues in the CDR3. V was trimmed by 2 bases and J by 7 bases, leaving 23 bases between them. Germline V lookup: CDR1 SGHTA, CDR2 FQGNSA. The CDR3 sequence: CASSLRGLGQGLFGYTF. The CDR3 region has the DNA TGTGCCAGCAGCTTAAGGGGTTTAGGACAAGGTCTTTTTGGCTACACCTTC.

The V and J genes are TRBV27 and TRBJ1-3; 7 nucleotides align to TRBD1. CDR3 length: 15 residues. J gave up 2 bases and V 4 bases, and 5 bases lay outside the gene matches. The germline V gene has CDR1 MNHEY and CDR2 SMNVEV (reference sequence). The chain's CDR3 is CASSSGQAPGNTIYF. The CDR3 DNA reads TGTGCCAGCAGTTCCGGACAGGCCCCTGGAAACACCATATATTTT.

J is TRBJ1-6 and V is TRBV27; TRBD1 might be the D (6 bases). This CDR3 has 17 amino acids. CDR1 is MNHEY and CDR2 is SMNVEV in the germline V gene (reference sequence). Trimming took off 3 bases at V and 9 bases at J, with 21 bases between the two ends. The CDR3 DNA reads as TGTGCCAGCAGTTTCAGGGGCGCGAGGGTTGATGGTTCACCCCTCCACTTT. Its protein product is CASSFRGARVDGSPLHF.

This chain joins TRBV2 and TRBJ1-3, with D maybe TRBD1 (5 bases). The V gene's germline CDR1 is SNHLY and CDR2 FYNNEI. Trimming removed 6 bases at V and 0 bases at J, with 15 bases between. The CDR3 is 16 amino acids. This CDR3 reads CASSTQGSYSGNTIYF. The CDR3 DNA is TGTGCCAGCAGCACTCAGGGATCTTACTCTGGAAACACCATATATTTT.

The rearrangement joins TRBV6-5 to TRBJ1-4; 8 nucleotides agree with TRBD1. The junction had 4 bases not matched to a gene; V was cut back by 8 bases and J by 8 bases. The germline CDR1 and CDR2 sequences are MNHEY and SVGAGI. This CDR3 contains 12 residues. CDR3 residues: CASSRTGEKLFF. CDR3 sequence (DNA): TGTGCCAGCTCTCGGACAGGGGAAAAACTGTTTTTT.